Presented here are 13 T cell receptor beta chains from one specimen sequenced in a study of T-cell memory formation after mild COVID-19. TCRdb analysed the 5' RACE reads with MiXCR anew, one entry per CDR3 protein. The data show around 390,000 distinct CDR3 sequences, 16% seen once. Source material: PBMCs or a T cell subset sorted from them (not recorded which). The receptors derive from a man between 18 and 29 years old who had mild COVID-19 (a few samples of this study predate the infection). Cell type and time point are not known.

This chain connects TRBV2 to TRBJ2-7; TRBD1 matches at 7 bases. Germline V gene data show CDR1 as SNHLY and CDR2 as FYNNEI. This CDR3 has 12 residues. The trim removed 6 bases at V and 4 bases at J, leaving 3 bases unmatched. The chain's CDR3 is CASSEGAYEQYV. CDR3 nucleotides: TGTGCCAGCAGCGAGGGGGCATACGAGCAGTACGTC.

This clonotype was seen a few times. V gene TRBV4-1 combines with J gene TRBJ2-3; tentatively, D is TRBD1 or TRBD2 (5 bases each). This CDR3 comprises 13 residues. V dropped 0 bases and J dropped 12 bases, with 13 bases sitting between them. Germline V gene data show CDR1 as MGHRA and CDR2 as YSYEKL. The CDR3 reads CASSQDRQGVQYF. In DNA form, the CDR3 reads TGCGCCAGCAGCCAAGATCGTCAGGGAGTTCAGTATTTT.

This clonotype was observed a few times. This rearrangement joins TRBV20-1 to TRBJ1-2; a weak D match, TRBD1 (6 bases). V lost 5 bases and J lost 2, with 12 bases in between. CDR1 DFQATT and CDR2 SNEGSKA come from the germline V gene (reference sequence). There are 13 residues in the CDR3. CDR3 nucleotide sequence: TGCAGTGCTCGCGGGGGGCGCAACTATGGCTACACCTTC. Protein sequence: CSARGGRNYGYTF.

This clonotype was detected only a few times. The V call is TRBV12-3 or TRBV12-4, the J call TRBJ2-2; TRBD1 might be the D (5 bases). V was pared by 6 bases and J by 5 bases, with 16 bases between. The CDR3 has 15 residues. This chain's CDR3 is CASSQGRLRTGELFF. CDR3 in DNA: TGTGCCAGCAGCCAGGGTCGGCTGCGGACCGGGGAGCTGTTTTTT.

This clonotype has just a few counts. This chain joins TRBV3-1 and TRBJ2-1; TRBD2 is a possible D gene (5 bases). This CDR3 is 13 amino acids long. From germline, CDR1 is LGHDT and CDR2 YNNKEL (reference sequence). V gave up 3 bases and J gave up 9 bases, with 12 bases separating them. Here the CDR3 reads CASSQWVEGEQFF. The CDR3 nucleotides are TGTGCCAGCAGCCAGTGGGTCGAGGGTGAGCAGTTCTTC.

This clonotype has a handful of counts. The chain joins TRBV12-3 or TRBV12-4 to TRBJ1-5, with 8 nucleotides matching TRBD1. Trimming cost V 4 bases and J 7 bases; bases outside gene matches: 6. CDR3 size: 14 residues. The DNA for the CDR3 is TGTGCCAGCAGTTCTCAGGGGGCGAGGCAGCCCCAGCATTTT. As protein: CASSSQGARQPQHF.

The CDR3 DNA reads as TGCAGTGCGACTGGATCTAGCACAGATACGCAGTATTTT. This codes for CSATGSSTDTQYF. The V gene is TRBV20-1, the J gene TRBJ2-3; D is unclear. With 6 bases removed from V and 0 bases from J, the gap between germline ends came to 10 bases. Germline-derived CDR1 and CDR2 are DFQATT and SNEGSKA (reference sequence). The length of the CDR3 is 13 residues.

This clonotype appeared a few times. This chain uses TRBV12-3 or TRBV12-4 with TRBJ1-5; weak D call: TRBD1 (5 bases). The CDR3 covers 14 residues. The V gene lost 6 bases and the J gene lost 1 base, with 10 bases spanning the gap. This CDR3 reads CASRPGASNQPQHF. For the CDR3, the DNA is TGTGCCAGCAGGCCTGGGGCGAGCAATCAGCCCCAGCATTTT.

This clonotype was picked up a small number of times. The chain is built from TRBV9 and TRBJ2-2, with 11 bases matching TRBD2. The CDR3 has 18 amino acids. CDR1 is SGDLS, CDR2 YYNGEE, per germline. After removal of 5 bases from V and 4 bases from J, the junction contained 13 bases not matched to a gene. The CDR3 protein is CASSQQQLAGATTGELFF. CDR3 coding DNA: TGTGCCAGCAGTCAACAACAACTAGCGGGGGCCACCACCGGGGAGCTGTTTTTT.

This clonotype was seen ten or more times. The chain combines TRBV5-1 with TRBJ2-1; unclear D gene. Deletions cut 0 bases from V and 0 bases from J, with 7 bases between. CDR1 and CDR2 (germline): SGHRS, YFSETQ. CDR3 length: 15 residues. The CDR3 bases are TGCGCCAGCAGCTTGGAGCCCAGCTCCTACAATGAGCAGTTCTTC. Protein: CASSLEPSSYNEQFF.

This clonotype was seen a handful of times. V is TRBV7-6 and J is TRBJ2-5; D is uncertain. CDR3 size: 14 residues. CDR1 and CDR2 (germline): SGHVS, FNYEAQ. V lost 0 bases and J 9 bases, leaving 14 bases between the germline ends. The CDR3 DNA follows: TGTGCCAGCAGCTTAGCGCCCCCCGGTACGGCCCAGTACTTC. It is translated as CASSLAPPGTAQYF.

This clonotype has just a few counts. One end of the junction is discordant with germline, which a read error may explain. The CDR3 DNA sequence: TGTGCCTGGAGTCACCGGGCAGGGCTTTACTTC. It encodes CAWSHRAGLYF. V gene TRBV30 combines with J gene TRBJ1-2; a weak D match, TRBD1 (5 bases). This CDR3 has 11 residues. The germline V gene encodes CDR1 GTSNPN and CDR2 SVGIG (reference sequence). Looking up the rest from reference TRBV30 and TRBJ1-2 gives the full variable domain: SQTIHQWPATLVQPVGSPLSLECTVEGTSNPNLYWYRQAAGRGLQLLFYSVGIGQISSEVPQNLSASRPQDRQFILSSKKLLLSDSGFYLCAWSHRAGLYFGSGTRLTVV.

This clonotype was seen a handful of times. The chain combines TRBV12-3 or TRBV12-4 with TRBJ2-5; perhaps TRBD1 as D (5 bases). The V gene lost 9 bases and the J gene lost 5 bases, with 16 bases spanning the gap. The CDR3 length is 13 residues. CDR3 DNA sequence: TGTGCCAGTCTGGCAGGGAATGTGGAGACCCAGTACTTC. Translating it yields CASLAGNVETQYF.